There are a few counts of the clone carrying this TCR beta chain. What it recognizes is unknown. This sample stems from a study of blood T cells in healthy people across ages. The CDR3 is 13 amino acids. Germline CDR1 reads PRHDT; CDR2 reads FYEKMQ (reference sequence). The V gene lost 5 bases and the J gene lost 0 bases, with 5 bases spanning the gap. Study-wide findings and caveats: Roughly linear declines in TCR beta diversity per million T cells occurred with age.

Alongside a J-beta primer mix, a sample-barcoded 5' primer served in a second PCR lasting about 7 to 12 cycles. TCRdb fed the 5' RACE reads into MiXCR, producing one record per CDR3 protein. The profile shows approximately 800,000 distinct CDR3 sequences, roughly 26% of them singletons. This same sample was also taken into another study, of T cells of mothers and their children. From that study: A primer called M1S, used in the second PCR, added sample barcodes and 2-4 random nucleotides.

Sequenced material: blood. This sequence originates from a boy aged 5-17 years in good health. The chain combines TRBV13 with TRBJ1-3, with unresolved D. The CDR3 sequence is CASSGYSGNTIYF. CDR3 bases: TGTGCCAGCAGCGGTTACTCTGGAAACACCATATATTTT.